These 15 T cell receptor beta chains came from one sample sequenced in a study of cytomegalovirus exposure and HLA in healthy donors. The PCR contained 60 Vbeta and 13 Jbeta primers. Profiled with immunoSEQ multiplex PCR; TCRdb holds only in-frame clones, not every one. The table includes roughly 190,000 clones, about 85% detected once. The sequencing sample was made of PBMCs. These receptors were obtained from a middle-aged man in good health and CMV-seronegative.

The chain has TRBV14 and TRBJ1-2; unclear D gene. Trimming shortened V by 1 base and J by 5 bases, and 17 bases separated the two germline ends. CDR1 is SGHDN and CDR2 is FVKESK in the germline V gene. CDR3 length: 16 residues. This CDR3 reads CASSQAADRYGYGYTF. CDR3 DNA: TGTGCCAGCAGCCAAGCCGCGGATCGATACGGATATGGCTACACCTTC.

The chain recombines TRBV9 with TRBJ2-5, with 15 positions matching TRBD2. The CDR3 length is 17 residues. V dropped 4 bases and J dropped 5; count of bases not matched to a gene: 9. Germline V gives CDR1 SGDLS, CDR2 YYNGEE. The CDR3 spells CASSLGTSGGRGETQYF. As DNA, the CDR3 is TGTGCCAGCAGCTTGGGGACTAGCGGGGGGAGGGGGGAGACCCAGTACTTC.

This chain connects TRBV2 to TRBJ1-6; no clear D gene. V dropped 6 bases and J dropped 10 bases, with 13 bases sitting between them. The CDR3 is 13 residues long. The germline CDR1 and CDR2 sequences are SNHLY and FYNNEI. The CDR3 region has the DNA TGTGCCAGCAGGGTCATGTTCGGGTCACCCCTCCACTTT. Its translation is CASRVMFGSPLHF.

This clone occurred a few times. This rearrangement joins TRBV4-1 to TRBJ1-1, with D hard to call. The CDR3 runs to 13 residues. Trimming removed 1 base from V and 12 bases from J, with 15 bases in between. Germline CDR1 is MGHRA and CDR2 is YSYEKL. The CDR3 sequence is CASSQVSVISTFF. In DNA, the CDR3 is TGCGCCAGCAGCCAAGTTTCAGTGATTTCGACTTTCTTT.

The chain carries TRBV10-2 and TRBJ1-5; D remains unclear. The CDR3 consists of 14 residues. Trimming removed 3 bases at V and 4 bases at J, with 10 bases between. Germline V gene sequence: CDR1 WSHSY, CDR2 SAAADI. CDR3 bases: TGCGCCAGCAGTGATGTACACCCGAATCAGCCCCAGCATTTT. Its translation: CASSDVHPNQPQHF.

This clone has a handful of counts. V usage is TRBV7-6 and J usage is TRBJ1-1; the D gene is possibly TRBD1 (6 bases). This CDR3 has 14 amino acids. Germline loops: CDR1 SGHVS, CDR2 FNYEAQ. The ends were cut back, 1 base at V and 0 bases at J, with 6 bases in the middle. The CDR3 bases are TGTGCCAGCAGCTTAGGACAGGTGAACACTGAAGCTTTCTTT. It encodes CASSLGQVNTEAFF.

This rearrangement joins TRBV6-5 to TRBJ2-5; TRBD2 might be the D (6 bases). With 1 base removed from V and 4 bases from J, the gap between germline ends came to 7 bases. In germline, CDR1 is MNHEY, CDR2 SVGAGI. The CDR3 is 13 amino acids. The DNA of the CDR3 is TGTGCCAGCAGTTACTGGCGGGGAGAGACCCAGTACTTC. Translated, it gives CASSYWRGETQYF.

The chain uses TRBV7-9 and TRBJ1-3; D is undetermined. This CDR3 has 12 amino acids. Germline V CDR1 and CDR2: SEHNR, FQNEAQ (reference sequence). Trimming removed 5 bases from V and 2 bases from J, with 4 bases in between. CDR3 sequence reads: CASSPAGNTIYF. For the CDR3, the DNA is TGTGCCAGCAGCCCGGCTGGAAACACCATATATTTT.

In the case of this clone: This specimen includes other DNA sequences encoding the same CDR3. This chain connects TRBV19 to TRBJ1-5; D unclear. The V end lost 1 base, the J end lost 2 bases, and 3 bases lay between the germline ends. The CDR3 is 13 residues long. Germline V gene data show CDR1 as LNHDA and CDR2 as SQIVND (reference sequence). This CDR3 is CASSIGGNQPQHF. CDR3 nucleotide sequence: TGTGCCAGTAGTATAGGCGGCAATCAGCCCCAGCATTTT.

The chain carries TRBV9 and TRBJ2-2; 9 bases map to TRBD2. CDR3 length: 18 amino acids. Germline V CDR1 and CDR2: SGDLS, YYNGEE. V gave up 3 bases and J gave up 4 bases; unmatched junction bases: 13. The CDR3 spells CASSAPAGGSVRTGELFF. In DNA, the CDR3 is TGTGCCAGCAGCGCTCCCGCGGGGGGGAGTGTTCGCACCGGGGAGCTGTTTTTT.

V gene TRBV4-3 combines with J gene TRBJ2-3; 12 bases are shared with TRBD2. There are 16 residues in the CDR3. Losses at the gene ends were 2 bases for V and 4 bases for J; bases not matched to a gene: 4. Looked up from germline, CDR1 is LGHNA and CDR2 is YSLEER. The CDR3 protein is CASSQSSGGAADTQYF. The DNA of the CDR3 is TGCGCCAGCAGCCAATCTAGCGGGGGGGCCGCAGATACGCAGTATTTT.

This chain links TRBV5-1 with TRBJ2-2, with TRBD2 matching over 8 bases. Germline loops: CDR1 SGHRS, CDR2 YFSETQ. CDR3 length equals 16 residues. V trimming: 4 bases; J trimming: 1 base; junction bases outside the gene matches: 6. The CDR3 spells CASSDIAGQNTGELFF. DNA of the CDR3: TGCGCCAGCAGCGATATAGCGGGGCAGAACACCGGGGAGCTGTTTTTT.

The chain links TRBV5-1 to TRBJ1-2, with unresolved D. Germline V gene lookup returns CDR1 SGHRS and CDR2 YFSETQ. Trimming took 0 bases from V and 8 from J, leaving 11 bases between them. The CDR3 runs 13 residues. The CDR3 here is CASSLVQADGYTF. Written as DNA, the CDR3 is TGCGCCAGCAGCTTGGTCCAGGCCGACGGCTACACCTTC.

The chain joins TRBV10-3 to TRBJ2-7; 15 bases are shared with TRBD2. The CDR3 is made up of 15 amino acids. With V trimmed by 2 bases and J by 4 bases, 0 bases remained unmatched. Germline V gives CDR1 ENHRY, CDR2 SYGVKD. The CDR3 region is CAISEGTSGGYEQYF. In nucleotides, the CDR3 is TGTGCCATCAGTGAGGGGACTAGCGGGGGGTACGAGCAGTACTTC.

V and J are TRBV7-9 and TRBJ1-5; no reliable D call. CDR3 length equals 16 residues. The germline V and J ends were trimmed by 0 bases and 1 base, with 10 bases remaining between them. Germline CDR1 and CDR2: SEHNR and FQNEAQ (reference sequence). The CDR3 sequence is CASSLAAGLSNQPQHF. CDR3 in DNA: TGTGCCAGCAGCTTAGCAGCAGGCTTGAGCAATCAGCCCCAGCATTTT. Supplemented by reference TRBV7-9 and TRBJ1-5, the full variable domain reads DTGVSQNPRHKITKRGQNVTFRCDPISEHNRLYWYRQTLGQGPEFLTYFQNEAQLEKSRLLSDRFSAERPKGSFSTLEIQRTEQGDSAMYLCASSLAAGLSNQPQHFGDGTRLSIL.